This TCR beta chain was sequenced for a study of post-analysis software for immune sequencing data. Libraries were made from TCR beta cDNA, and they carried unique molecular identifiers. MiXCR was run by TCRdb on the PCR reads, yielding one entry per CDR3 protein. Here the sample spans 750,000 to 950,000 distinct CDR3 sequences, roughly 50% being singletons. Broader study findings: Patients used about five TRBV segments, including TRBV5-6, TRBV5-1 and TRBV20-1, more often than controls.

This clonotype was picked up a small number of times. Its antigen remains unidentified. V lost 6 bases, J lost 0 bases, and 4 bases stayed unmatched. Germline loops: CDR1 DFQATT, CDR2 SNEGSKA (reference sequence). CDR3 length: 14 amino acids. The sample taken for sequencing was blood. This chain links TRBV20-1 with TRBJ2-7, with 11 bases fitting TRBD2. This sequence was found in a girl aged 5 to 17 with multiple sclerosis. CDR3 region: CSASGLADSYEQYF. CDR3 DNA sequence: TGCAGTGCCTCGGGACTAGCGGACTCCTACGAGCAGTACTTC.